One and the same sample provided the 19 T cell receptor beta chains below, sequenced in a study of CD8+ T cells in alopecia areata. Once RNA had been extracted, it was reverse transcribed into cDNA to act as the sequencing template. Data came from immunoSEQ multiplex PCR; TCRdb stores just in-frame clones and leaves some out. The sample holds roughly 280,000 clones, about 62% seen once. Regarding treatment: oral pan-JAK inhibitor, 5-10 mg twice daily. Specimen: CD4+ T cells sorted from blood, collected around week 54, from a patient treated with tofacitinib. The receptors originated from a human donor with alopecia areata.

This chain uses TRBV4-1 with TRBJ1-2; D remains ambiguous. The CDR3 contains 14 residues. Trimming removed 2 bases at V and 1 base at J, with 8 bases between. Germline V gene sequence: CDR1 MGHRA, CDR2 YSYEKL. The CDR3 reads CASSQPGSNYGYTF. As DNA, the CDR3 is TGCGCCAGCAGCCAACCCGGGAGTAACTATGGCTACACCTTC.

J is TRBJ1-5 and V is TRBV5-1, with D perhaps TRBD1 (5 bases). This CDR3 is built from 15 residues. The V end lost 0 bases, the J end lost 1 base, and 8 bases lay between the germline ends. Per germline, CDR1 SGHRS and CDR2 YFSETQ. CDR3 amino acids: CASSLAAGSNQPQHF. The CDR3, as DNA: TGCGCCAGCAGCTTGGCGGCAGGGAGCAATCAGCCCCAGCATTTT.

This clone was counted a few times. The chain carries TRBV10-3 and TRBJ2-2; D tentatively fits TRBD1 or TRBD2 (5 bases each). V was cut by 0 bases and J by 0 bases, with 14 bases left in between. This CDR3 contains 18 residues. Looked up from germline, CDR1 is ENHRY and CDR2 is SYGVKD. The CDR3, as DNA: TGTGCCATCAGTGAGTCGAGTCTGAGGGGCTCGAACACCGGGGAGCTGTTTTTT. Amino acids: CAISESSLRGSNTGELFF.

The chain couples TRBV4-3 to TRBJ2-3, with no clear D. This CDR3 spans 13 amino acids. Germline V gene data show CDR1 as LGHNA and CDR2 as YSLEER. The V end lost 2 bases, the J end lost 5 bases, and 8 bases lay between the germline ends. The CDR3: CASSQFGGDTQYF. As DNA, the CDR3 is TGCGCCAGCAGCCAATTTGGCGGAGATACGCAGTATTTT.

The chain uses TRBV29-1 and TRBJ2-7; D not certain. The length of the CDR3 is 12 residues. The ends were cut back, 7 bases at V and 0 bases at J, with 10 bases in the middle. The germline gives CDR1 SQVTM, CDR2 ANQGSEA. The CDR3 DNA reads TGCAGCGCTGCCCAGGACTCCTACGAGCAGTACTTC. This translates into CSAAQDSYEQYF.

The chain couples TRBV25-1 to TRBJ2-5; tentatively, D is TRBD2 (6 bases). Germline loops: CDR1 MGHDK, CDR2 SYGVNS. The length of the CDR3 is 15 residues. V lost 2 bases, J lost 5 bases, and 15 bases lay in between. The CDR3 nucleotides read TGTGCCAGCAGTGAAAAGGCAGCGGGCGGGGAGACCCAGTACTTC. This translates into CASSEKAAGGETQYF.

This chain connects TRBV27 to TRBJ2-5, with TRBD1 identical over 9 bases. In germline, CDR1 is MNHEY, CDR2 SMNVEV (reference sequence). There are 14 residues in the CDR3. J lost 5 bases, V lost 6 bases, and 7 bases had no gene match. CDR3 bases: TGTGCCAGCAGGGTTAACGGACAGGGGGAGACCCAGTACTTC. It encodes CASRVNGQGETQYF.

In this sample, this clone turned up a few times. The chain links TRBV30 to TRBJ1-1; D uncertain. Germline-derived CDR1 and CDR2 are GTSNPN and SVGIG (reference sequence). V was cut by 0 bases and J by 0 bases, with 5 bases left in between. The CDR3 runs to 13 residues. The CDR3, as DNA: TGTGCCTGGAGTGTATCTATGAACACTGAAGCTTTCTTT. It yields the protein CAWSVSMNTEAFF.

J is TRBJ1-1 and V is TRBV9; D uncertain. The germline gives CDR1 SGDLS, CDR2 YYNGEE. The CDR3 sequence is 15 residues long. The V gene lost 0 bases and the J gene lost 2 bases, with 11 bases spanning the gap. CDR3 coding DNA: TGTGCCAGCAGCGTAGGGGTCGTAGAAAACACTGAAGCTTTCTTT. It translates to CASSVGVVENTEAFF.

This chain links TRBV7-6 with TRBJ2-3, with 7 nucleotides matching TRBD1. Germline CDR1 reads SGHVS; CDR2 reads FNYEAQ. The J segment lost 3 bases and the V segment lost 4 bases, leaving 4 bases of the junction unmatched. CDR3 size: 14 residues. The chain's CDR3 is CASSSRQGTDTQYF. The CDR3 DNA is TGTGCCAGCAGCTCCCGACAGGGAACAGATACGCAGTATTTT. The full variable domain, rest sourced from reference TRBV7-6 and TRBJ2-3, is GAGVSQSPRYKVTKRGQDVALRCDPISGHVSLYWYRQALGQGPEFLTYFNYEAQQDKSGLPNDRFSAERPEGSISTLTIQRTEQRDSAMYRCASSSRQGTDTQYFGPGTRLTVL.

The table lists this clone with a few counts. The V call is TRBV29-1, the J call TRBJ1-1; no clear D gene. Germline V lookup: CDR1 SQVTM, CDR2 ANQGSEA. V lost 2 bases to trimming and J lost 1 base, with 8 bases between them. The CDR3 spans 13 residues. CDR3 sequence (DNA): TGCAGCGTTGAATTGGAAGAGAACACTGAAGCTTTCTTT. This sequence encodes CSVELEENTEAFF.

The chain carries TRBV5-4 and TRBJ2-7, with 7 bases that match TRBD2. CDR1 is SGHNT, CDR2 YYREEE, per germline (reference sequence). The CDR3 has 13 amino acids. The J segment lost 3 bases and the V segment lost 0 bases, leaving 0 bases of the junction unmatched. CDR3 in amino acids: CASSLGGGYEQYF. As DNA, the CDR3 is TGTGCCAGCAGCTTGGGCGGGGGCTACGAGCAGTACTTC.

The chain is built from TRBV20-1 and TRBJ1-1, with D perhaps TRBD1 (5 bases). V lost 7 bases and J 5 bases, leaving 11 bases between the germline ends. In germline, CDR1 is DFQATT, CDR2 SNEGSKA (reference sequence). The CDR3 length is 11 residues. In DNA form, the CDR3 reads TGCAGTGTGTTAAGGGGAACTGAAGCTTTCTTT. As protein: CSVLRGTEAFF.

The chain employs TRBV6-6 and TRBJ2-1, with D hard to call. The germline gives CDR1 MNHNY, CDR2 SVGAGI (reference sequence). V lost 7 bases and J lost 0, with 13 bases in between. The length of the CDR3 is 15 residues. DNA of the CDR3: TGTGCCAGCAACCCACCGACGGGCTCCTACAATGAGCAGTTCTTC. This sequence encodes CASNPPTGSYNEQFF.

The chain links TRBV4-2 to TRBJ1-3, with unresolved D. Trimming pared 9 bases from V and 0 bases from J, leaving 3 bases between. The CDR3 consists of 11 residues. CDR1 and CDR2 from the germline V gene are LGHNA and YNFKEQ. CDR3 DNA: TGTGCCAGTAGCTCTGGAAACACCATATATTTT. This gives the protein CASSSGNTIYF.

This sequence joins TRBV6-5 and TRBJ2-5; D may match TRBD1 or TRBD2 (6 bases each). CDR1 and CDR2 (germline): MNHEY, SVGAGI. Trimming shortened V by 7 bases and J by 5 bases, and 20 bases separated the two germline ends. The CDR3 spans 15 residues. CDR3 coding DNA: TGTGCCAGCACCTCGGGGGCCTTGTCTTGGGAGACCCAGTACTTC. Amino acid sequence: CASTSGALSWETQYF.

This chain connects TRBV4-3 to TRBJ2-5; D unresolved. CDR3 length: 11 amino acids. Germline values: CDR1 LGHNA, CDR2 YSLEER. V was cut by 0 bases and J by 7 bases, with 3 bases left in between. CDR3 amino acids: CASSQERTQYF. The CDR3 DNA sequence: TGCGCCAGCAGCCAAGAGCGGACCCAGTACTTC.

This clone was picked up a small number of times. The chain combines TRBV10-3 with TRBJ2-1; TRBD1 matches 8 bases. Germline V gene sequence: CDR1 ENHRY, CDR2 SYGVKD. This CDR3 has 13 amino acids. After removal of 11 bases from V and 4 bases from J, the junction contained 7 bases not matched to a gene. The DNA of the CDR3 is TGTGCCTCCGGGGACAGGCTATACAATGAGCAGTTCTTC. Its protein is CASGDRLYNEQFF.

In its sample, this clone was seen a few times. This sequence joins TRBV25-1 and TRBJ1-5; D perhaps matches TRBD1 (6 bases). The CDR3 sequence is 13 residues long. The V and J ends lost 3 bases and 5 bases respectively, with 8 bases between them. The germline CDR1 and CDR2 sequences are MGHDK and SYGVNS. This chain's CDR3 is CASSEPGDQPQHF. Written as DNA, the CDR3 is TGTGCCAGCAGTGAGCCAGGGGATCAGCCCCAGCATTTT.